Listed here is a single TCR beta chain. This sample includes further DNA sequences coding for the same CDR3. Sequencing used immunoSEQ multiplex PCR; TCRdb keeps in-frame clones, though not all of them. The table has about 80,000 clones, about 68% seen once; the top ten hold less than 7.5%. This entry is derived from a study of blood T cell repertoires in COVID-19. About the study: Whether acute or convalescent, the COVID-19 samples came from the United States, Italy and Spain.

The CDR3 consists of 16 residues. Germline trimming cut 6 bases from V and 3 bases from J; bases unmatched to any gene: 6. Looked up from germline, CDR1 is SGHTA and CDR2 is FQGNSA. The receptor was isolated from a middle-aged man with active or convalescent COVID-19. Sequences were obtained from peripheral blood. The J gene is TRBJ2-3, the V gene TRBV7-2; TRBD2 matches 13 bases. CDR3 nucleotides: TGTGCCAGCAGAAGGACTAGCGGGGGCTCGACAGATACGCAGTATTTT. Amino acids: CASRRTSGGSTDTQYF.